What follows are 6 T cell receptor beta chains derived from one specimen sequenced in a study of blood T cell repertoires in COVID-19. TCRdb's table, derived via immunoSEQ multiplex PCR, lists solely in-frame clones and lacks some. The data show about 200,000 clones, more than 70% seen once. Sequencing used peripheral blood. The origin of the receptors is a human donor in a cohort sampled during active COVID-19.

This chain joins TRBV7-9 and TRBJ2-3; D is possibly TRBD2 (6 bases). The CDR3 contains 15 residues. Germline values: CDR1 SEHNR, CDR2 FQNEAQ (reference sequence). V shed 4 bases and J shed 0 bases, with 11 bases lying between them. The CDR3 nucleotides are TGTGCCAGCAGCTCGCGACTAGAGAGCACAGATACGCAGTATTTT. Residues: CASSSRLESTDTQYF.

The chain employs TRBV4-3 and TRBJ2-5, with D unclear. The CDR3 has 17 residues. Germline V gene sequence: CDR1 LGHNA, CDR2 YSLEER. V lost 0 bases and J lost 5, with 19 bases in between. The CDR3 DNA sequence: TGCGCCAGCAGCCAAGACTTAACGGGTAAAGTCGGGGAGACCCAGTACTTC. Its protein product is CASSQDLTGKVGETQYF.

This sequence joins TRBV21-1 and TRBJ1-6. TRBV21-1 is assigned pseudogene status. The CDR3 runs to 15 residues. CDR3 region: CASSKAGGDNSPLHF. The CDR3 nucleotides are TGTGCCAGCAGCAAAGCCGGTGGTGATAATTCACCCCTCCACTTT.

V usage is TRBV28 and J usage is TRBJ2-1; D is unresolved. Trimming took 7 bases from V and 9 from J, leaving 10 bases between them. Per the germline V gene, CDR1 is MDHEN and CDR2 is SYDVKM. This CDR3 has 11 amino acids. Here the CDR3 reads CASTAKSEQFF. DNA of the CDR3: TGTGCCAGCACCGCGAAGTCTGAGCAGTTCTTC.

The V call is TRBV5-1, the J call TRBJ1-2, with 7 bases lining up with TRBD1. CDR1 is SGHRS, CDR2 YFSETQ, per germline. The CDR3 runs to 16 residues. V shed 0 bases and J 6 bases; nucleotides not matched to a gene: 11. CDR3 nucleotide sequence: TGCGCCAGCAGCTTGGCCCCCGGGGGACAGCTTAATGGCTACACCTTC. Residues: CASSLAPGGQLNGYTF.

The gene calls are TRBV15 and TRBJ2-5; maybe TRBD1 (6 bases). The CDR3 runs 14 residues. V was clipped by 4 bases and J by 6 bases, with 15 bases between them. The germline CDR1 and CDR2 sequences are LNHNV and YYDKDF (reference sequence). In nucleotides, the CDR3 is TGTGCCACCAGCAACCACAGGGAATGGAAGACCCAGTACTTC. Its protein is CATSNHREWKTQYF.